This entry concerns a single TCR beta chain. These data belong to a study of tumor T cells in aggressive B-cell lymphoma. Assay: immunoSEQ multiplex PCR; the TCRdb copy retains only in-frame clones and omits some. The sample lists 9,500 to 12,000 clones, approximately 89% seen once, with about 2.2% in the top ten. V lost 4 bases to trimming and J lost 0 bases, with 10 bases between them. Germline CDR1 and CDR2: SGHTA and FQGNSA. This CDR3 has 15 amino acids. The chain couples TRBV7-2 to TRBJ2-1; a possible D gene is TRBD1 (6 bases). Sequencing was performed on tumor tissue. The sequence came from an adult with diffuse large B cell lymphoma. CDR3 bases: TGTGCCAGCAGCTGGACAGTTAGCTCCTACAATGAGCAGTTCTTC. Its translation is CASSWTVSSYNEQFF. The full variable domain, completed using reference TRBV7-2 and TRBJ2-1, is GAGVSQSPSNKVTEKGKDVELRCDPISGHTALYWYRQSLGQGLEFLIYFQGNSAPDKSGLPSDRFSAERTGGSVSTLTIQRTQQEDSAVYLCASSWTVSSYNEQFFGPGTRLTVL.